The 22 T cell receptor beta chains presented below share a single source sample, sequenced in a study of T cell responses to AZD1222 COVID-19 vaccine (dated by TCRdb to the early 2020s). Taken with the paper, the label for time point translates to: baseline before first vaccination. Library method: the immunoSEQ multiplex PCR assay. TCRdb holds this immuneACCESS table with in-frame rearrangements only. Some clones are missing; in checked studies, unresolved V genes explain under half, and the rest has no known cause. Here the sample has under 150,000 clones; about 90% occur a single time. The top ten constitute around 5% of the sample. This specimen was peripheral blood, taken on day 0 of AZD1222 vaccination. Receptor source: an adult in good health.

The V gene is TRBV7-2, the J gene TRBJ1-2; a possible D gene is TRBD1 (6 bases). Trimming removed 7 bases at V and 7 bases at J, with 22 bases between. The germline gives CDR1 SGHTA, CDR2 FQGNSA. The CDR3 has 15 amino acids. CDR3 nucleotide sequence: TGTGCCAGCACCCCACCCGGGACATTACGATCTGGCTACACCTTC. It encodes CASTPPGTLRSGYTF.

The chain combines TRBV5-1 with TRBJ2-7, with 11 bases aligning to TRBD1. The CDR3 contains 16 residues. CDR1 and CDR2 from the germline V gene are SGHRS and YFSETQ. V lost 4 bases to trimming and J lost 2 bases; unmatched junction nucleotides: 8. As DNA, the CDR3 is TGCGCCAGCAGCCTACCCCCGGGACAGGGGGCCTACGAGCAGTACTTC. It codes for CASSLPPGQGAYEQYF.

The rearrangement uses TRBV7-2 and TRBJ1-2; 8 bases agree with TRBD1. Germline CDR1 reads SGHTA; CDR2 reads FQGNSA. CDR3 size: 15 residues. Losses at the gene ends were 3 bases for V and 4 bases for J; bases not matched to a gene: 7. In nucleotides, the CDR3 is TGTGCCAGCAGCTTCGGACAGGGAATCTCCTATGGCTACACCTTC. It translates to CASSFGQGISYGYTF.

The chain carries TRBV6-2 or TRBV6-3 and TRBJ2-3; D is unresolved. V was trimmed by 2 bases and J by 7 bases, leaving 10 bases between them. CDR1 and CDR2 (germline): MNHEY, SVGEGT. This CDR3 is 13 amino acids long. The CDR3 reads CASSYDPIYTQYF. The CDR3 nucleotides read TGTGCCAGCAGTTACGACCCCATTTATACGCAGTATTTT.

The chain combines TRBV7-3 with TRBJ1-2; D perhaps matches TRBD1 (6 bases). Trimming shortened V by 2 bases and J by 2 bases, and 24 bases separated the two germline ends. The CDR3 spans 19 residues. Per the germline V gene, CDR1 is SGHTA and CDR2 is FQGTGA. CDR3 sequence (DNA): TGTGCCAGCAGCTTACAAGATGCCGGGACAAATTTTCAGAACTATGGCTACACCTTC. Protein: CASSLQDAGTNFQNYGYTF.

The chain joins TRBV7-3 to TRBJ2-1; 8 bases map to TRBD2. Germline-derived CDR1 and CDR2 are SGHTA and FQGTGA. This CDR3 is built from 13 residues. V shed 2 bases and J 10 bases; nucleotides not matched to a gene: 4. The CDR3 sequence: CASSLLTGGEQFF. Here the CDR3 DNA reads TGTGCCAGCAGCTTATTAACGGGAGGGGAGCAGTTCTTC.

The chain is built from TRBV6-2 or TRBV6-3 and TRBJ1-2; TRBD1 agrees at 9 bases. The CDR3 runs to 15 residues. The trim removed 2 bases at V and 13 bases at J, leaving 14 bases unmatched. Looked up from germline, CDR1 is MNHEY and CDR2 is SVGEGT. CDR3 nucleotides: TGTGCCAGCAGTTACCACTCCGGGACAGGGAACCCTCTCACCTTC. It encodes CASSYHSGTGNPLTF.

CDR3 bases: TGTGCCAGCAGCCCGGAGGTTGGTCAGCCCCAGCATTTT. Its translation is CASSPEVGQPQHF. V is TRBV5-4 and J is TRBJ1-5; D remains unclear. V lost 4 bases, J lost 6 bases, and 11 bases lay in between. Per the germline V gene, CDR1 is SGHNT and CDR2 is YYREEE (reference sequence). This CDR3 comprises 13 residues.

This rearrangement joins TRBV28 to TRBJ1-4; the D is unclear. Per germline, CDR1 MDHEN and CDR2 SYDVKM. Trimming cost V 6 bases and J 7 bases, with 9 bases left between them. This CDR3 has 12 amino acids. For the CDR3, the DNA is TGTGCCAGCAGGGGTGGAGGTGAAAAACTGTTTTTT. It codes for CASRGGGEKLFF. Full variable domain (outside the CDR3, taken from reference TRBV28 and TRBJ1-4): DVKVTQSSRYLVKRTGEKVFLECVQDMDHENMFWYRQDPGLGLRLIYFSYDVKMKEKGDIPEGYSVSREKKERFSLILESASTNQTSMYLCASRGGGEKLFFGSGTQLSVL.

J is TRBJ2-2 and V is TRBV6-5, with a possible D match to TRBD2 (5 bases). The CDR3 is made up of 16 amino acids. The ends were cut back, 2 bases at V and 5 bases at J, with 15 bases in the middle. The germline V gene encodes CDR1 MNHEY and CDR2 SVGAGI. CDR3 DNA: TGTGCCAGCAGTTACCGGAAGGCGGGCTTTACCGGGGAGCTGTTTTTT. Amino acid sequence: CASSYRKAGFTGELFF.

The V call is TRBV30, the J call TRBJ1-6, with D unresolved. Germline lookup yields CDR1 GTSNPN and CDR2 SVGIG (reference sequence). The CDR3 sequence is 16 residues long. V lost 3 bases, J lost 2 bases, and 14 bases lay in between. The CDR3 is CAWRMIHGPYNSPLHF. CDR3 bases: TGTGCCTGGAGGATGATTCATGGTCCCTATAATTCACCCCTCCACTTT.

The CDR3 DNA is TGCGCCAGCAGCCCGGGACTAGCGGGAGCCTACGAGCAGTACTTC. This translates into CASSPGLAGAYEQYF. The gene calls are TRBV5-1 and TRBJ2-7, with 14 bases matching TRBD2. J was trimmed by 2 bases and V by 4 bases; bases with no gene match: 2. There are 15 residues in the CDR3. Germline values: CDR1 SGHRS, CDR2 YFSETQ.

This clone came up once. J is TRBJ1-5 and V is TRBV7-9; possible D gene TRBD1, 5 bases. Between the trimmed V and J ends, which lost 3 bases and 5 bases, there was a span of 14 bases. Germline V gene sequence: CDR1 SEHNR, CDR2 FQNEAQ (reference sequence). This CDR3 contains 15 residues. For the CDR3, the DNA is TGTGCCAGCAGCTTTGCAGGGAGGGCGGATCAGCCCCAGCATTTT. Residues: CASSFAGRADQPQHF.

This CDR3 reads CASSSRDRGLGTEAFF. CDR3 coding DNA: TGTGCCAGCTCATCACGGGACAGGGGGCTCGGCACTGAAGCTTTCTTT. The gene calls are TRBV18 and TRBJ1-1; 12 bases are shared with TRBD1. J was trimmed by 4 bases and V by 5 bases; bases with no gene match: 8. In germline, CDR1 is KGHSH, CDR2 LQKENI. The CDR3 runs 16 residues.

This chain uses TRBV7-2 with TRBJ1-1; D unresolved. V shed 1 base and J shed 1 base, with 22 bases lying between them. The CDR3 contains 19 residues. Germline CDR1 reads SGHTA; CDR2 reads FQGNSA. CDR3 protein: CASSLVPPVRLAENTEAFF. The DNA of the CDR3 is TGTGCCAGCAGCTTAGTACCCCCAGTGAGGCTGGCTGAGAACACTGAAGCTTTCTTT.

The V gene is TRBV7-9, the J gene TRBJ1-4, with 8 bases identical to TRBD1. In germline, CDR1 is SEHNR, CDR2 FQNEAQ (reference sequence). The CDR3 totals 15 residues. With V trimmed by 1 base and J by 10 bases, 8 bases remained unmatched. CDR3 DNA sequence: TGTGCCAGCAGCTTAGAAGGACAGGGCAGCCGAAAACTGTTTTTT. Translating gives CASSLEGQGSRKLFF.

V is TRBV5-6 and J is TRBJ1-3; D remains unclear. Trimming shortened V by 0 bases and J by 3 bases, and 1 base separated the two germline ends. This CDR3 comprises 12 residues. The germline CDR1 and CDR2 sequences are SGHDT and YYEEEE. DNA of the CDR3: TGTGCCAGCAGCTTGGGTGGAAACACCATATATTTT. Translating gives CASSLGGNTIYF. The complete variable domain, with remaining parts taken from reference TRBV5-6 and TRBJ1-3, reads DAGVTQSPTHLIKTRGQQVTLRCSPKSGHDTVSWYQQALGQGPQFIFQYYEEEERQRGNFPDRFSGHQFPNYSSELNVNALLLGDSALYLCASSLGGNTIYFGEGSWLTVV.

Comments on this clone: The junction differs from germline at one of its ends, possibly a read error. V is TRBV6-2 or TRBV6-3 and J is TRBJ2-7; no firm D call. The length of the CDR3 is 11 residues. In germline, CDR1 is MNHEY, CDR2 SVGEGT. CDR3 sequence reads: CTSSQAYEQYF. The CDR3 nucleotides are TGTACCAGCAGTCAAGCCTACGAGCAGTACTTC.

V gene TRBV5-4 combines with J gene TRBJ2-3; no clear D gene. The CDR3 length is 13 residues. Looked up from germline, CDR1 is SGHNT and CDR2 is YYREEE (reference sequence). V dropped 6 bases and J dropped 5 bases, with 13 bases sitting between them. The CDR3 is CASTKPGLDTQYF. The CDR3 nucleotides are TGTGCCAGCACCAAGCCAGGTTTAGATACGCAGTATTTT. Filled out from reference TRBV5-4 and TRBJ2-3, the complete variable domain reads ETGVTQSPTHLIKTRGQQVTLRCSSQSGHNTVSWYQQALGQGPQFIFQYYREEENGRGNFPPRFSGLQFPNYSSELNVNALELDDSALYLCASTKPGLDTQYFGPGTRLTVL.

The chain employs TRBV7-9 and TRBJ2-7; possibly TRBD1 or TRBD2 for D (5 bases each). Germline V gives CDR1 SEHNR, CDR2 FQNEAQ (reference sequence). With 5 bases removed from V and 5 bases from J, the gap between germline ends came to 16 bases. The CDR3 totals 14 residues. The CDR3 DNA reads as TGTGCCAGCAGCCCGGGACGGGTATTCGACGAGCAGTACTTC. This codes for CASSPGRVFDEQYF.

This clone has more than one count but fewer than ten. The rearrangement uses TRBV25-1 and TRBJ1-5; no firm D call. Trimming took 1 base from V and 4 from J, leaving 8 bases between them. There are 14 residues in the CDR3. In germline, CDR1 is MGHDK, CDR2 SYGVNS. The CDR3 nucleotides read TGTGCCAGCAGTGAATGGGGAACTAATCAGCCCCAGCATTTT. This translates into CASSEWGTNQPQHF. Drawing the rest from reference TRBV25-1 and TRBJ1-5, the complete variable domain is EADIYQTPRYLVIGTGKKITLECSQTMGHDKMYWYQQDPGMELHLIHYSYGVNSTEKGDLSSESTVSRIRTEHFPLTLESARPSHTSQYLCASSEWGTNQPQHFGDGTRLSIL.

V usage is TRBV6-1 and J usage is TRBJ1-4; the D is unclear. The CDR3 runs 16 residues. Germline CDR1 is MNHNS and CDR2 is SASEGT. The V and J ends lost 1 base and 0 bases respectively, with 9 bases between them. The CDR3 region has the DNA TGTGCCAGCAGTGAAGTGGCCATAACAACTAATGAAAAACTGTTTTTT. Encoded protein: CASSEVAITTNEKLFF.